These T cell receptor beta chains were read from a single sample in a study of cytomegalovirus exposure and HLA in healthy donors. Method: immunoSEQ multiplex PCR; TCRdb's copy keeps in-frame clones and lacks some. Among some 250,000 clones listed, roughly 89% were seen once. The sequencing sample was made of PBMCs. These receptors were obtained from a woman younger than 30 in good health and CMV-seronegative. CDR3s leave out the opening cysteine and the closing phenylalanine or tryptophan.

>TRBJ1-2|TRBV30
AWSVQGINYGYT
>TRBJ2-7|TRBV7-8
ASSLEQGAPREQY
>TRBJ1-3|TRBV27
ASSLSAGGNTIY
>TRBJ1-1|TRBV27
ASRIQGVNTEAF
>TRBJ2-2|TRBV7-9
ASSISGLAVPAGELF
>TRBJ1-2|TRBV10-3
AISEPGPYGYT
>TRBJ1-6|TRBV7-9
ASSQRLAGNNNSPLH
>TRBJ2-3|TRBV2
ASSDGGLALTDTQY
>TRBJ2-3|TRBV27
ASSLSPGHTDTQY
>TRBJ2-3|TRBV28
ASSRTSSTDTQY
>TRBJ1-2|TRBV30
AWSVQGANYGYT
>TRBJ1-1|TRBV7-2
ASSLWTATVFGTEAF
>TRBJ1-3|TRBV15
AAELTGNTIY
>TRBJ1-2|TRBV11-3
ASSAPPGSSSSGYT
>TRBJ2-3|TRBV11-2
ASSLELIGTSSPDTQY
>TRBJ1-5|TRBV10-3
AISPNQDQPQH